This paragraph covers one T cell receptor (beta chain) sequence. Its antigen is not identified. This sample stems from a study of identical twins. Study observations and caveats: Out-of-frame alpha sequences shared between twins exhibited an excess of low generation probability. Invariant MAIT and iNKT cells are populations that could partly confound zero-insertion analyses.

The CDR3 sequence is 15 residues long. The germline V gene encodes CDR1 SGHAT and CDR2 FQNNGV. Trimming shortened V by 4 bases and J by 6 bases, and 18 bases separated the two germline ends. Healthy Caucasian donors formed the entire cohort. With template switching, a universal primer site was added, and the cDNA carried unique molecular identifiers. One entry per CDR3 protein, called by TCRdb with MiXCR from the 5' RACE reads. The sample has 1.5 million to 2 million distinct CDR3 sequences, about 32% seen once. This sequence was found in a newborn girl in good health. Material for sequencing was cord blood. The V and J genes are TRBV11-2 and TRBJ2-5, with D possibly being TRBD2 (7 bases). In DNA, the CDR3 is TGTGCCAGCAGCTCCATTCGAAGGGGGGGAAAGACCCAGTACTTC. It is translated as CASSSIRRGGKTQYF. Looking up the rest from reference TRBV11-2 and TRBJ2-5 gives the full variable domain: EAGVAQSPRYKIIEKRQSVAFWCNPISGHATLYWYQQILGQGPKLLIQFQNNGVVDDSQLPKDRFSAERLKGVDSTLKIQPAKLEDSAVYLCASSSIRRGGKTQYFGPGTRLLVL.